Shown below are 17 T cell receptor beta chains from a single sample sequenced in a study of blood T cell repertoires in COVID-19. Assay used: immunoSEQ multiplex PCR; TCRdb lists only in-frame clones, some missing. The table has about 75,000 clones, more than 75% seen once. Specimen: peripheral blood. Receptors were obtained from a human donor in a cohort sampled during active COVID-19.

V is TRBV6-5 and J is TRBJ2-5, with TRBD1 matching over 10 bases. CDR3 length: 15 amino acids. Trimming at V came to 6 bases and at J to 4 bases, leaving 8 bases not matched to a gene. Germline V gene data show CDR1 as MNHEY and CDR2 as SVGAGI. CDR3 in amino acids: CASSHDRGRGETQYF. Here the CDR3 DNA reads TGTGCCAGCAGCCACGACAGGGGGCGGGGAGAGACCCAGTACTTC.

The chain recombines TRBV19 with TRBJ1-5; D is unclear. The CDR3 has 14 amino acids. Germline CDR1 LNHDA, CDR2 SQIVND (reference sequence). The V end lost 2 bases, the J end lost 5 bases, and 10 bases lay between the germline ends. The CDR3 protein is CASSISGRDQPQHF. The CDR3 DNA reads TGTGCCAGTAGTATATCCGGTCGGGATCAGCCCCAGCATTTT.

The chain carries TRBV6-6 and TRBJ1-3; D gene unclear. CDR3 length: 16 amino acids. Trimming stripped 0 bases from V and 0 bases from J, with 9 bases between. Germline V CDR1 and CDR2: MNHNY, SVGAGI (reference sequence). This chain's CDR3 is CASSYSSRPSGNTIYF. DNA for the CDR3: TGTGCCAGCAGTTACTCTTCCAGGCCCTCTGGAAACACCATATATTTT.

This clone was detected only once. The chain couples TRBV3-1 (or the pseudogene TRBV3-2) to TRBJ2-1, with D possibly TRBD2 on 5 matching bases. V lost 0 bases and J 6 bases, leaving 15 bases between the germline ends. The V gene's germline CDR1 is LGHDT and CDR2 YNNKEL (reference sequence). This CDR3 spans 16 amino acids. CDR3 DNA: TGTGCCAGCAGCCAAGACAAAGGCTGGGAGTTCAATGAGCAGTTCTTC. It translates to CASSQDKGWEFNEQFF.

V is TRBV21-1 and J is TRBJ2-7; the table's D call TRBD2 went unverified against the DNA. TRBV21-1 counts as a pseudogene. This CDR3 region has 20 residues. The chain's CDR3 is CASSKETLTGLAGITYEQYF. The CDR3 DNA sequence: TGTGCCAGCAGCAAAGAAACTCTGACGGGACTAGCGGGAATCACCTACGAGCAGTACTTC.

V is TRBV7-9 and J is TRBJ2-1, with 8 bases identical to TRBD1. This CDR3 is built from 14 residues. V was pared by 1 base and J by 4 bases, with 0 bases of the junction left unmatched. Germline loops: CDR1 SEHNR, CDR2 FQNEAQ (reference sequence). Here the CDR3 reads CASSLGQGYNEQFF. CDR3 bases: TGTGCCAGCAGCTTAGGACAGGGGTACAATGAGCAGTTCTTC.

V usage is TRBV10-3 and J usage is TRBJ2-1; tentative D call: TRBD2 (6 bases). V was pared by 11 bases and J by 10 bases, with 21 bases between. The CDR3 extends over 13 amino acids. CDR1 is ENHRY and CDR2 is SYGVKD in the germline V gene. Written as DNA, the CDR3 is TGTGCCGCTACCGGGACTCACCTCGGGGAGCAGTTCTTC. Translated: CAATGTHLGEQFF.

The chain carries TRBV5-1 and TRBJ2-7; no reliable D call. CDR1 is SGHRS, CDR2 YFSETQ, per germline. This CDR3 has 12 residues. CDR3 residues: CATHDNSYEQYF. The CDR3 DNA follows: TGCGCGACCCATGACAACTCCTACGAGCAGTACTTC.

The chain has TRBV19 and TRBJ1-5, with TRBD1 as a possible D gene (6 bases). This CDR3 is built from 15 residues. In germline, CDR1 is LNHDA, CDR2 SQIVND (reference sequence). Trimming removed 10 bases from V and 1 base from J, with 17 bases in between. The CDR3 loop is CATVERGASNQPQHF. The CDR3 DNA reads as TGTGCCACCGTCGAGCGGGGGGCAAGCAATCAGCCCCAGCATTTT.

The CDR3 is CASSDRTSREQYF. CDR3 nucleotides: TGCGCCAGCAGCGATCGGACTAGTCGGGAGCAGTACTTC. The rearrangement links TRBV5-1 to TRBJ2-7, with 7 bases that match TRBD2. Germline assignment: CDR1 SGHRS and CDR2 YFSETQ. With V trimmed by 4 bases and J by 7 bases, 8 bases remained unmatched. The CDR3 totals 13 residues.

The chain recombines TRBV29-1 with TRBJ2-3; D possibly corresponds to TRBD1 (5 bases). Trimming removed 5 bases at V and 0 bases at J, with 9 bases between. Germline V CDR1 and CDR2: SQVTM, ANQGSEA. The CDR3 runs 13 residues. The CDR3 DNA reads as TGCAGCGTTCGGCAGGGAAGCACAGATACGCAGTATTTT. Translating gives CSVRQGSTDTQYF.

The chain employs TRBV6-5 and TRBJ2-1; unclear D gene. Germline CDR1 reads MNHEY; CDR2 reads SVGAGI. The CDR3 length is 14 residues. Trimming shortened V by 3 bases and J by 0 bases, and 6 bases separated the two germline ends. The CDR3 nucleotides read TGTGCCAGCAGTTATAGGAGCTCCTACAATGAGCAGTTCTTC. Amino acids: CASSYRSSYNEQFF.

The chain employs TRBV5-4 and TRBJ2-7; 9 bases are shared with TRBD2. The CDR3 spans 19 residues. CDR1 is SGHNT, CDR2 YYREEE, per germline (reference sequence). V was clipped by 2 bases and J by 4 bases; unmatched bases: 19. The CDR3 DNA sequence: TGTGCCAGCAGCTTTTGGGGATCTGGAAGCGGGAGGCACAAATACGAGCAGTACTTC. As protein: CASSFWGSGSGRHKYEQYF. Using reference TRBV5-4 and TRBJ2-7 for the parts outside the CDR3, the full variable domain is ETGVTQSPTHLIKTRGQQVTLRCSSQSGHNTVSWYQQALGQGPQFIFQYYREEENGRGNFPPRFSGLQFPNYSSELNVNALELDDSALYLCASSFWGSGSGRHKYEQYFGPGTRLTVT.

This chain connects TRBV28 to TRBJ1-5, with 8 bases fitting TRBD1. V was clipped by 2 bases and J by 0 bases; unmatched bases: 9. The germline CDR1 and CDR2 sequences are MDHEN and SYDVKM. This CDR3 is built from 18 residues. The CDR3 is CASSLGQGLSYSNQPQHF. Here the CDR3 DNA reads TGTGCCAGCAGTTTAGGACAGGGCCTATCATATAGCAATCAGCCCCAGCATTTT.

V usage is TRBV6-5 and J usage is TRBJ1-1; 8 bases are shared with TRBD1. CDR1 is MNHEY and CDR2 is SVGAGI in the germline V gene. The CDR3 loop spans 15 amino acids. Trimming removed 3 bases from V and 5 bases from J; junction bases left unmatched: 8. The CDR3 DNA sequence: TGTGCCAGCAGTTATGACAGGGGACATATGACTGAAGCTTTCTTT. Residues: CASSYDRGHMTEAFF.

The genes are TRBV5-1 and TRBJ2-3, with D maybe TRBD2 (5 bases). Germline CDR1 SGHRS, CDR2 YFSETQ. V was cut by 7 bases and J by 5 bases, with 20 bases left in between. The CDR3 extends over 15 amino acids. For the CDR3, the DNA is TGCGCCAGCCGCGAAAGATCGGGATCGGAAGATACGCAGTATTTT. This codes for CASRERSGSEDTQYF.

The V gene is TRBV30, the J gene TRBJ1-2; 10 nucleotides agree with TRBD1. Germline V gene sequence: CDR1 GTSNPN, CDR2 SVGIG (reference sequence). Trimming removed 5 bases from V and 2 bases from J; junction bases left unmatched: 5. The CDR3 runs 14 residues. DNA for the CDR3: TGTGCCTGGGCGACAGGGGGCTCGAACTATGGCTACACCTTC. Amino acids: CAWATGGSNYGYTF.